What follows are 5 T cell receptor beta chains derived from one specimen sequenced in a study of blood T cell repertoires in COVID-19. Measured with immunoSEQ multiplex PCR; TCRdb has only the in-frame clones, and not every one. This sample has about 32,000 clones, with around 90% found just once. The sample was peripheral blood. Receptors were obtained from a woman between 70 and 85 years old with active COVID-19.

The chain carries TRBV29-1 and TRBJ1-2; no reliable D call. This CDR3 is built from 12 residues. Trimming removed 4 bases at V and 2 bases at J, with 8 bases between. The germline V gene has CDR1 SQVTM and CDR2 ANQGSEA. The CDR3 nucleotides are TGCAGCGTTGCATCGGGGAACTATGGCTACACCTTC. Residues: CSVASGNYGYTF.

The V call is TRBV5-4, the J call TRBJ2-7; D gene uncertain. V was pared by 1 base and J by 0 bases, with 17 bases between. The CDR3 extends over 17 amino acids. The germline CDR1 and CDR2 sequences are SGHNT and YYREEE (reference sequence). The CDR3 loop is CASSLSGFPSLSYEQYF. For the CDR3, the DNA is TGTGCCAGCAGCTTGTCAGGATTCCCTTCCCTCTCCTACGAGCAGTACTTC.

The CDR3 protein is CASSPLGQGYGYTF. The DNA of the CDR3 is TGTGCCAGCAGTCCCTTGGGTCAGGGCTATGGCTACACCTTC. The chain couples TRBV27 to TRBJ1-2; a weak D match, TRBD1 (5 bases). Looked up from germline, CDR1 is MNHEY and CDR2 is SMNVEV (reference sequence). The V gene lost 5 bases and the J gene lost 4 bases, with 14 bases spanning the gap. The CDR3 has 14 amino acids.

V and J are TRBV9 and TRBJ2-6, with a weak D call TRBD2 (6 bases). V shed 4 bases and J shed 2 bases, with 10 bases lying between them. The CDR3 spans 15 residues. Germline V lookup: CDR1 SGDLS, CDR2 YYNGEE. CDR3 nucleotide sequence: TGTGCCAGCAGCTTGGGGGAGGCTGGGGCCAACGTCCTGACTTTC. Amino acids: CASSLGEAGANVLTF.

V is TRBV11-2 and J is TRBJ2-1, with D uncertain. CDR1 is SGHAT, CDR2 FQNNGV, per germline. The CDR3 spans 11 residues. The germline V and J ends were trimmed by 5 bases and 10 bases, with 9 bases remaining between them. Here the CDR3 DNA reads TGTGCCAGCAGCCCAAAGCTGGAGCAGTTCTTC. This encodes CASSPKLEQFF.